The rows below give T cell receptor beta chains drawn from one sample of a study of metastatic and nonmetastatic thyroid tumors. TCRdb used MiXCR to call clones anew from the PCR reads. The sample records about 59,000 clones, about a sixth being singletons. Sequencing was done on a sample of blood. Receptors were obtained from a male donor with papillary thyroid cancer or a benign thyroid nodule (not recorded which). Some clones in this sample may be carry-over from other donors' samples. Each CDR3 is given with its conserved first and last residue. A D gene is named only where the DNA matches it firmly. Not all rows give a size; the values are once, few, many and, for expanded clones, a class.

CDR3aa	CDR3nt	v_gene	j_gene	d_gene	abundance
CASSLAGDRGPSTGQLFF	TGTGCCAGCAGCTTAGCTGGCGACAGGGGGCCAAGTACCGGGCAGCTGTTTTTT	TRBV9	TRBJ2-2	TRBD1	NA
CASSPTGAEETQYF	TGTGCCAGCAGCCCGACCGGGGCCGAAGAGACCCAGTACTTC	TRBV7-3	TRBJ2-5	NA	many
CASSWTEANYGYTF	TGTGCCAGCAGCTGGACAGAAGCTAACTATGGCTACACCTTC	TRBV5-4	TRBJ1-2	NA	many
CSASWERKGPTGELFF	TGCAGTGCTAGCTGGGAAAGAAAGGGTCCCACCGGGGAGCTGTTTTTT	TRBV20-1	TRBJ2-2	NA	many
CASSGGTSGGAIIETQYF	TGCGCCAGCAGCGGCGGGACTAGCGGGGGGGCAATTATCGAGACCCAGTACTTC	TRBV5-1	TRBJ2-5	TRBD2	many
CATQAGVDEQFF	TGTGCCACCCAAGCGGGAGTGGATGAGCAGTTCTTC	TRBV19	TRBJ2-1	TRBD2	many
CASSQPGRSTDTQYF	TGCGCCAGCAGCCAACCGGGACGGAGCACAGATACGCAGTATTTT	TRBV4-1	TRBJ2-3	NA	many
CSARFSGDTGELFF	TGCAGTGCTAGGTTTAGCGGGGACACCGGGGAGCTGTTTTTT	TRBV20-1	TRBJ2-2	TRBD2	many
CSARSSQGNQAGELFF	TGCAGTGCTAGGAGCTCACAAGGAAACCAAGCCGGGGAGCTGTTTTTT	TRBV20-1	TRBJ2-2	NA	many
CASSDIHYGYTF	TGTGCCAGCTCAGACATCCACTATGGCTACACCTTC	TRBV28	TRBJ1-2	NA	few
CASSQEKGVSYEQYF	TGCGCCAGCAGCCAAGAAAAGGGGGTCAGCTACGAGCAGTACTTC	TRBV4-1	TRBJ2-7	NA	many
CANSQTQRDQPQHF	TGTGCCAATAGTCAAACACAAAGGGACCAGCCCCAGCATTTT	TRBV19	TRBJ1-5	NA	few
CASKPTGSVSNEQFF	TGTGCCAGCAAACCGACAGGGTCGGTTTCGAATGAGCAGTTCTTC	TRBV6-1	TRBJ2-1	TRBD1	many
CASSFIFHLANYGYTF	TGTGCCAGCAGCTTTATATTTCACCTAGCTAACTATGGCTACACCTTC	TRBV11-2	TRBJ1-2	NA	many
CASSRAPGGDGYTF	TGTGCCAGCAGCCGCGCCCCGGGGGGTGATGGCTACACCTTC	TRBV4-2	TRBJ1-2	NA	many
CASSSQGSYEQYF	TGTGCCAGCAGTTCGCAGGGATCCTACGAGCAGTACTTC	TRBV6-5	TRBJ2-7	NA	NA
CASSLGRTYEQYF	TGCGCCAGCAGCTTGGGCAGAACTTACGAGCAGTACTTC	TRBV5-1	TRBJ2-7	NA	many
CASSEMLDRVSNQPQHF	TGTGCCAGCAGTGAAATGTTGGACAGGGTAAGCAATCAGCCCCAGCATTTT	TRBV2	TRBJ1-5	TRBD1	many
CASRPGRINYEQYF	TGTGCCAGCAGACCGGGACGGATAAACTACGAGCAGTACTTC	TRBV6-1	TRBJ2-7	NA	many
CASSLPWRDVTGELFF	TGCGCCAGCAGCCTTCCCTGGCGAGATGTCACCGGGGAGCTGTTTTTT	TRBV4-1	TRBJ2-2	NA	NA
CSAGQGNTEAFF	TGCAGCGCTGGACAGGGGAACACTGAAGCTTTCTTT	TRBV29-1	TRBJ1-1	TRBD1	many
CASSPPDMINTEAFF	TGTGCCAGCAGCCCACCAGACATGATAAACACTGAAGCTTTCTTT	TRBV7-9	TRBJ1-1	NA	NA
CASSEVAGGSDTQYF	TGCGCCAGCAGTGAGGTAGCGGGAGGGTCAGATACGCAGTATTTT	TRBV10-1	TRBJ2-3	TRBD2	many
CASSFSFDRASQPQHF	TGTGCCAGCAGTTTTAGTTTCGACAGGGCCAGTCAGCCCCAGCATTTT	TRBV12-3/TRBV12-4	TRBJ1-5	TRBD1	NA
CASSGPKELSTDTQYF	TGCGCCAGCAGTGGACCCAAAGAACTTAGCACAGATACGCAGTATTTT	TRBV10-2	TRBJ2-3	NA	many
CASSELGVNQPQHF	TGTGCCAGCAGTGAATTGGGGGTCAATCAGCCCCAGCATTTT	TRBV25-1	TRBJ1-5	NA	NA
CASTRELAKNIQYF	TGTGCCAGTACCAGGGAGCTAGCCAAAAACATTCAGTACTTC	TRBV12-3/TRBV12-4	TRBJ2-4	NA	many
CDSTSQDTDTEAFF	TGTGACAGCACATCCCAGGATACGGACACTGAAGCTTTCTTT	TRBV7-9	TRBJ1-1	NA	many
CASRIDGWGEKLFF	TGTGCCAGCAGGATTGACGGATGGGGTGAAAAACTGTTTTTT	TRBV2	TRBJ1-4	NA	many
CAISQVLAGNGDEQFF	TGTGCCATCAGTCAAGTCCTAGCGGGCAACGGCGATGAGCAGTTCTTC	TRBV6-1	TRBJ2-1	TRBD2	few
CASSLVGVLNTGELFF	TGCGCCAGCAGCCTAGTCGGGGTGCTGAACACCGGGGAGCTGTTTTTT	TRBV5-1	TRBJ2-2	NA	NA
CSARRMGYEQYF	TGCAGTGCTAGAAGGATGGGGTACGAGCAGTACTTC	TRBV20-1	TRBJ2-7	NA	NA
CAWSLQGYEQYF	TGTGCCTGGAGTTTACAGGGTTACGAGCAGTACTTC	TRBV30	TRBJ2-7	NA	NA
CASRHSRLGIDQPQHF	TGTGCCAGCAGACACAGCCGGCTGGGGATCGATCAGCCCCAGCATTTT	TRBV12-3/TRBV12-4	TRBJ1-5	NA	many
CASSSRQGGADTQYF	TGTGCCAGCAGTTCACGACAGGGCGGGGCAGATACGCAGTATTTT	TRBV12-3/TRBV12-4	TRBJ2-3	NA	many
CASSGFGGNEQFF	TGTGCCAGTTCAGGGTTTGGGGGCAATGAGCAGTTCTTC	TRBV19	TRBJ2-1	NA	many
CASSQRDGGYGYTF	TGTGCCAGCAGCCAAAGGGACGGGGGCTATGGCTACACCTTC	TRBV3-1	TRBJ1-2	NA	many
CASSSRRGESTDTQYF	TGTGCCAGCAGTTCTCGGCGCGGGGAAAGCACAGATACGCAGTATTTT	TRBV6-5	TRBJ2-3	NA	few
CASSTQGRETQYF	TGTGCCAGTAGTACTCAGGGCCGAGAGACCCAGTACTTC	TRBV19	TRBJ2-5	NA	many
CASTYDREANEQFF	TGTGCCAGCACCTACGACAGGGAGGCCAATGAGCAGTTCTTC	TRBV5-6	TRBJ2-1	NA	few
CASSLLNRNYEQYF	TGTGCCAGCAGTTTATTGAACAGAAACTACGAGCAGTACTTC	TRBV28	TRBJ2-7	NA	many
CATSGTGQGSSSAKNIQYF	TGTGCCACCAGCGGCACGGGACAGGGGTCATCCTCCGCCAAAAACATTCAGTACTTC	TRBV15	TRBJ2-4	TRBD1	many